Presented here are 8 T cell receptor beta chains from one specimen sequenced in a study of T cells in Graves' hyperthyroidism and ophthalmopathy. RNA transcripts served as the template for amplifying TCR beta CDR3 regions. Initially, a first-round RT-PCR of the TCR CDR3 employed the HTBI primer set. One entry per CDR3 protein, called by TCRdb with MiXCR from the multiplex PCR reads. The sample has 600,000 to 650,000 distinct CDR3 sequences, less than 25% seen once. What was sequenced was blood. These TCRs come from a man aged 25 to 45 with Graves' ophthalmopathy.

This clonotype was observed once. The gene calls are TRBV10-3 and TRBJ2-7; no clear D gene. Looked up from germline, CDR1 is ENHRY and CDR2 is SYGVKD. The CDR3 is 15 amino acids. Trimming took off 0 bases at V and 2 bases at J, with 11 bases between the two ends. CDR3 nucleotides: TGTGCCATCAGTGAGTCGCTAGGGAAAGCCTACGAGCAGTACTTC. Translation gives CAISESLGKAYEQYF.

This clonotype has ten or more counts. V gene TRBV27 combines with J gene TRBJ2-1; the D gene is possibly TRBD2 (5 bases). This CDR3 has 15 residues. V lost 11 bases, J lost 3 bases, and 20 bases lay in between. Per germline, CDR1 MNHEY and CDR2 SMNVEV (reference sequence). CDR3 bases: TGTGCCCACCGCGGGCGACTAACAAACTACAATGAGCAGTTCTTC. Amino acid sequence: CAHRGRLTNYNEQFF.

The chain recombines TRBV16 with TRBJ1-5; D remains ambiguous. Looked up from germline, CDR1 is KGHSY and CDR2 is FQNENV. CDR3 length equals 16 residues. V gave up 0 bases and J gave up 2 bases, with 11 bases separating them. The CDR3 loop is CASSQSIGIGNQPQHF. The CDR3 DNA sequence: TGTGCCAGCAGCCAATCGATAGGCATCGGCAATCAGCCCCAGCATTTT.

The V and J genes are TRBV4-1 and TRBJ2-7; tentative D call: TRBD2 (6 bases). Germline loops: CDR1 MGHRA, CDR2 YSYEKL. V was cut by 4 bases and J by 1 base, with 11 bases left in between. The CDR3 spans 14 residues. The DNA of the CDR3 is TGCGCCAGCAGCCGCGGGGACGGATCCTACGAGCAGTACTTC. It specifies CASSRGDGSYEQYF.

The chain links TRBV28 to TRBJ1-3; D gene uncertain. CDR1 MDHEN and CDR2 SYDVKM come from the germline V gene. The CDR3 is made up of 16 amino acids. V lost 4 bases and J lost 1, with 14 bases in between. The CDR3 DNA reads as TGTGCCAGCAGTTCCCCGTCCGCGGGGTCTGGAAACACCATATATTTT. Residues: CASSSPSAGSGNTIYF.

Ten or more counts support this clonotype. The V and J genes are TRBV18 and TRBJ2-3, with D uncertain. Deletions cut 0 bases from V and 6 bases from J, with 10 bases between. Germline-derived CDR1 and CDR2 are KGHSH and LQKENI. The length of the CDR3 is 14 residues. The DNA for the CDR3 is TGTGCCAGCTCACCACCATTCGGGTCGGATACGCAGTATTTT. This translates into CASSPPFGSDTQYF.

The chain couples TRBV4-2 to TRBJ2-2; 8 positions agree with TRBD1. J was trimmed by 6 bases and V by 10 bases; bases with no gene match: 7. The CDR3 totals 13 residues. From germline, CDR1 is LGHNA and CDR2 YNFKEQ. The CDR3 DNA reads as TGTGCCACTGCAGGGGGCCTTGCCGGGGAGCTGTTTTTT. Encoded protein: CATAGGLAGELFF.

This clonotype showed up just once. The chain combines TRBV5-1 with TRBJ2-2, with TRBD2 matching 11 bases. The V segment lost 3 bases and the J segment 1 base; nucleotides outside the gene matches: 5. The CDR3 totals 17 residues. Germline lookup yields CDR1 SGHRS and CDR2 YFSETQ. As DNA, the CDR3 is TGCGCCAGCAGCTCGCGGACTAGCGGGCTGAACACCGGGGAGCTGTTTTTT. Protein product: CASSSRTSGLNTGELFF.